These 4 T cell receptor beta chains were all obtained from the same sample, sequenced in a study of blood T cell repertoires in COVID-19. Data came from immunoSEQ multiplex PCR; TCRdb stores just in-frame clones and leaves some out. This table has approximately 180,000 clones, more than 70% appearing once. The sequenced material came from peripheral blood. These receptors all come from a man in his forties or fifties with active or convalescent COVID-19.

The chain uses TRBV4-2 and TRBJ1-2; 9 nucleotides agree with TRBD1. With 3 bases clipped from V and 4 bases from J, the junction kept 0 bases outside the gene matches. Germline CDR1 LGHNA, CDR2 YNFKEQ. The CDR3 runs to 13 residues. The CDR3 DNA reads TGTGCCAGCAGCCAGACAGGGGGCTATGGCTACACCTTC. Its protein product is CASSQTGGYGYTF.

The V gene is TRBV7-9, the J gene TRBJ1-4; tentatively, D is TRBD1 (6 bases). V gave up 0 bases and J gave up 5 bases, with 10 bases separating them. Germline V CDR1 and CDR2: SEHNR, FQNEAQ (reference sequence). This CDR3 has 15 amino acids. CDR3 in DNA: TGTGCCAGCAGCTTAGCCGGACAGTCGAATGAAAAACTGTTTTTT. Translation gives CASSLAGQSNEKLFF.

V and J are TRBV7-6 and TRBJ1-5; 9 nucleotides agree with TRBD1. The CDR3 extends over 16 amino acids. The junction had 9 bases not matched to a gene; V was cut back by 5 bases and J by 4 bases. Germline V lookup: CDR1 SGHVS, CDR2 FNYEAQ. The CDR3 reads CASSPTGTGKNQPQHF. In nucleotides, the CDR3 is TGTGCCAGCAGCCCAACCGGGACAGGGAAAAATCAGCCCCAGCATTTT.

The chain uses TRBV6-6 and TRBJ1-2, with 9 bases identical to TRBD1. Germline values: CDR1 MNHNY, CDR2 SVGAGI (reference sequence). The CDR3 loop spans 18 amino acids. The J segment lost 4 bases and the V segment lost 5 bases, leaving 17 bases of the junction unmatched. DNA of the CDR3: TGTGCCAGCAGTCCCTTTTCTTGGGGGGACAGGGTGGTCTATGGCTACACCTTC. It yields the protein CASSPFSWGDRVVYGYTF.